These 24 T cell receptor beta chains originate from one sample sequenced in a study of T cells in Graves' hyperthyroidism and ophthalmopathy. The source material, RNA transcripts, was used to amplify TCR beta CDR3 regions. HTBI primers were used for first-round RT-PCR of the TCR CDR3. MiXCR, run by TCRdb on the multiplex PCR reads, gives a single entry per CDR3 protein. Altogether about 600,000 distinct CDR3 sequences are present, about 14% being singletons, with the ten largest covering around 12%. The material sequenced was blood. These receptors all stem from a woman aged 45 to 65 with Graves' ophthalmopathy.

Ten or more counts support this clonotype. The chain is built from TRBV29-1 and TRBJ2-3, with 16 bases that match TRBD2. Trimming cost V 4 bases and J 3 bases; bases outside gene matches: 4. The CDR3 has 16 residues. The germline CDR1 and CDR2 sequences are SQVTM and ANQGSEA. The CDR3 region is CSVVGTSGRGTDTQYF. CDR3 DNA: TGCAGCGTTGTGGGGACTAGCGGGAGGGGGACAGATACGCAGTATTTT.

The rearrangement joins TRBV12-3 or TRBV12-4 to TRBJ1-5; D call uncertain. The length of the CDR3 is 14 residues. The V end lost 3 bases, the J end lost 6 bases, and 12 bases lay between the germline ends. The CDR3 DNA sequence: TGTGCCAGCAGTTTGGAGCTGGGTTTTCAGCCCCAGCATTTT. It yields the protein CASSLELGFQPQHF.

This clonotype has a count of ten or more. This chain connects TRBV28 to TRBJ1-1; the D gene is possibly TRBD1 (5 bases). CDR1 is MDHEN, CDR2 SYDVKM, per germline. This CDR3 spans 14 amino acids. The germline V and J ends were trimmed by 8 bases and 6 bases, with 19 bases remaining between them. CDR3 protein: CASCFTGGNSEAFF. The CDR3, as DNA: TGTGCCAGCTGCTTCACAGGCGGGAATTCTGAAGCTTTCTTT. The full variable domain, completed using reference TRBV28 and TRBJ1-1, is DVKVTQSSRYLVKRTGEKVFLECVQDMDHENMFWYRQDPGLGLRLIYFSYDVKMKEKGDIPEGYSVSREKKERFSLILESASTNQTSMYLCASCFTGGNSEAFFGQGTRLTVV.

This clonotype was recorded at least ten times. In DNA, the CDR3 is TGTGCCAGCAGTTTAGGGCCAGGGAGCACTGAAGCTTTCTTT. It is translated as CASSLGPGSTEAFF. J is TRBJ1-1 and V is TRBV28, with a tentative D call TRBD1 (5 bases). Germline CDR1 MDHEN, CDR2 SYDVKM. The CDR3 covers 14 residues. The V end was cut by 2 bases, the J end by 4 bases, with 11 bases between.

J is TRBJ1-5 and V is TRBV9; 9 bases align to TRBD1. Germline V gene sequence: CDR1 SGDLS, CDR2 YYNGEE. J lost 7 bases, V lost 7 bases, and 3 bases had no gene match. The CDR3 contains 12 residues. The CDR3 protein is CASGTGWQPQHF. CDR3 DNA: TGTGCCAGCGGGACAGGGTGGCAGCCCCAGCATTTT.

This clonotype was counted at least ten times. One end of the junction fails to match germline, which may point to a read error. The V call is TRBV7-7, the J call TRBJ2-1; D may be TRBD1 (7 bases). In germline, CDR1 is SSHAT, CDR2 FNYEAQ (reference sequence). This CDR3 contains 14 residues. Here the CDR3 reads CASSFGTAGNEQFF. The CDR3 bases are TGTGCTAGCAGCTTTGGGACAGCGGGCAATGAGCAGTTCTTC. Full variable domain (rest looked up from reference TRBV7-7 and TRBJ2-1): GAGVSQSPRYKVTKRGQDVTLRCDPISSHATLYWYQQALGQGPEFLTYFNYEAQPDKSGLPSDRFSAERPEGSISTLTIQRTEQRDSAMYRCASSFGTAGNEQFFGPGTRLTVL.

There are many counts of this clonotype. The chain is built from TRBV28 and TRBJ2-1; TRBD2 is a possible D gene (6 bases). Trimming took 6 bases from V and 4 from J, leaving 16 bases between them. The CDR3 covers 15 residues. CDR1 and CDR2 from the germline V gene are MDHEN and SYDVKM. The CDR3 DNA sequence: TGTGCCAGCAGCCGGACTGGCGGGGCTTACAATGAGCAGTTCTTC. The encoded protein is CASSRTGGAYNEQFF.

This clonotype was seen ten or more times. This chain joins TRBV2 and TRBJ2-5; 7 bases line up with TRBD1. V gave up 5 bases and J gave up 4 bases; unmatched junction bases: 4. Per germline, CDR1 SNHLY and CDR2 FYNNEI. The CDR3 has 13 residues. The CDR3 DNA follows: TGTGCCAGCAGTTATACAGGGGTAGAGACCCAGTACTTC. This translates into CASSYTGVETQYF.

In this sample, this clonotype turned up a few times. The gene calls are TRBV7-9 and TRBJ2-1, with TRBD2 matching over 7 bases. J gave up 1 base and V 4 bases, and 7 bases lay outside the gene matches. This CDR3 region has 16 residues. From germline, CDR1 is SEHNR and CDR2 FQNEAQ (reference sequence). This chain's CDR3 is CASSSSGTTSYNEQFF. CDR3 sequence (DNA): TGTGCCAGCAGCTCCTCAGGGACTACATCCTACAATGAGCAGTTCTTC.

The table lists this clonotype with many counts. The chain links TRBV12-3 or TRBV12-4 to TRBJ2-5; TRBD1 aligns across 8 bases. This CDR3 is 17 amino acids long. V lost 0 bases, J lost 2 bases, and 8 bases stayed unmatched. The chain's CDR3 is CASSLATGALNQETQYF. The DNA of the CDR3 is TGTGCCAGCAGTTTAGCGACAGGGGCCCTAAATCAAGAGACCCAGTACTTC.

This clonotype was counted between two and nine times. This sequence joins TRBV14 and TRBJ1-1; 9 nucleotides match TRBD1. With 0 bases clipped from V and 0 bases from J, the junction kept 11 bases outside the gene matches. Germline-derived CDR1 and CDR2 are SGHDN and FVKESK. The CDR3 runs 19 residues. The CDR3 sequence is CASSQELGTGRFMNTEAFF. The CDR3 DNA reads TGTGCCAGCAGCCAAGAACTAGGGACAGGGCGATTCATGAACACTGAAGCTTTCTTT.

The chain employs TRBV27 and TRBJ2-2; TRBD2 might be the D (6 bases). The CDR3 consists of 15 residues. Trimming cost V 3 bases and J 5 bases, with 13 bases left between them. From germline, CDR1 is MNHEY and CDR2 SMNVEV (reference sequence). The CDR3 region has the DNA TGTGCCAGCAGTTTCTTCGGACTAAGGACCGGGGAGCTGTTTTTT. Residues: CASSFFGLRTGELFF.

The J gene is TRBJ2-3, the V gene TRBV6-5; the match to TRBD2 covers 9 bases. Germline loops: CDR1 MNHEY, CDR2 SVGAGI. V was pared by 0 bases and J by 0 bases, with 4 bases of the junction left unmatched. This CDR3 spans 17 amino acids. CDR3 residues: CASSYSPSGASTDTQYF. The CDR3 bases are TGTGCCAGCAGTTACTCGCCTAGCGGGGCTAGCACAGATACGCAGTATTTT.

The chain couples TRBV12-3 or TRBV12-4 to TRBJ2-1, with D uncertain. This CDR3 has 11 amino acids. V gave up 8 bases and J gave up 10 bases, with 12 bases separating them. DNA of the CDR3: TGTGCCAGCGGCCCCGACATGGAGCAGTTCTTC. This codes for CASGPDMEQFF.

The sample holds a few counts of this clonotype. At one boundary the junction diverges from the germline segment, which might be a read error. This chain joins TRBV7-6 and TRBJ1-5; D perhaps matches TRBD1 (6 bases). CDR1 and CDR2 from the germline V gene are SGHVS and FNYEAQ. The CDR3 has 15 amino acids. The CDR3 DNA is TGTGCCAACAGCTTAGAGCAGGGGCACGGTCAGCCCCAGCATTTT. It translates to CANSLEQGHGQPQHF.

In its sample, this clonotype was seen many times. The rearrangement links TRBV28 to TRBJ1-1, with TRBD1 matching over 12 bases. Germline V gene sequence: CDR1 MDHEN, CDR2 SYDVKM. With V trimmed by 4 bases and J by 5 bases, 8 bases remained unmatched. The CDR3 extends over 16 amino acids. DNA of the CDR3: TGTGCCAGCAGTTGCGGGACAGGGGGCTCGTATACTGAAGCTTTCTTT. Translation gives CASSCGTGGSYTEAFF.

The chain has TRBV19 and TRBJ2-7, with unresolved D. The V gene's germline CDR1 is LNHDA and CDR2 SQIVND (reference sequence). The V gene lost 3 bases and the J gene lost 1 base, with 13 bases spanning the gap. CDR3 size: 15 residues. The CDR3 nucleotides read TGTGCCAGTAGTATGTATTCTGACAAGTCCTACGAGCAGTACTTC. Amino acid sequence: CASSMYSDKSYEQYF. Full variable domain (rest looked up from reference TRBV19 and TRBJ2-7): DGGITQSPKYLFRKEGQNVTLSCEQNLNHDAMYWYRQDPGQGLRLIYYSQIVNDFQKGDIAEGYSVSREKKESFPLTVTSAQKNPTAFYLCASSMYSDKSYEQYFGPGTRLTVT.

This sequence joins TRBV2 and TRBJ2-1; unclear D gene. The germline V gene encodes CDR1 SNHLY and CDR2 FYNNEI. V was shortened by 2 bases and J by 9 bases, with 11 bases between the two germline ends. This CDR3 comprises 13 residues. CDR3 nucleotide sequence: TGTGCCAGCAGTGAAATCCCAGTCGGTGAGCAGTTCTTC. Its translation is CASSEIPVGEQFF.

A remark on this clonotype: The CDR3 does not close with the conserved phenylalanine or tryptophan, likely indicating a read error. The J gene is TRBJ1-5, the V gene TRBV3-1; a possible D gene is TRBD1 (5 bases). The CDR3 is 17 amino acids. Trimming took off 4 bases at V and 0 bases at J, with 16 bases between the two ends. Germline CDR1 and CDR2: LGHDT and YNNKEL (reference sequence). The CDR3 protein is CASSPRYDRYSNQPQHS. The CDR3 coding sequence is TGTGCCAGCAGCCCCCGTTACGACAGATATAGCAATCAGCCCCAGCATTCT.

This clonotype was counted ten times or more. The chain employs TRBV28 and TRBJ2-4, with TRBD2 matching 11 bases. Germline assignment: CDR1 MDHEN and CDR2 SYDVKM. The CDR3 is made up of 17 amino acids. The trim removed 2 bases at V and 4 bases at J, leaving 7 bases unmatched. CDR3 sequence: CASSLVIAGGFKNIQYF. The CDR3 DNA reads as TGTGCCAGCAGTTTAGTTATAGCGGGAGGGTTTAAAAACATTCAGTACTTC.

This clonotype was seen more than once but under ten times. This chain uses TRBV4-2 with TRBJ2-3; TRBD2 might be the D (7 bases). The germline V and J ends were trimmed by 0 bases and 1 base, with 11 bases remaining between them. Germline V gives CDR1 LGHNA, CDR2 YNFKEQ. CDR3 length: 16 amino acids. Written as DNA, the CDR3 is TGTGCCAGCAGCCAAGAAGGGGGGGCCGGCACAGATACGCAGTATTTT. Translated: CASSQEGGAGTDTQYF.

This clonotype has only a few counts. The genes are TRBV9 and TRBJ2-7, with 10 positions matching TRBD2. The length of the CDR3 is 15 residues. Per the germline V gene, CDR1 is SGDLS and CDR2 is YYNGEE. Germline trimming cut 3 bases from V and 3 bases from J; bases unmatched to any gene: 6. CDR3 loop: CASSGASGGYYEQYF. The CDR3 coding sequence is TGTGCCAGCAGCGGGGCTAGCGGGGGATACTACGAGCAGTACTTC.

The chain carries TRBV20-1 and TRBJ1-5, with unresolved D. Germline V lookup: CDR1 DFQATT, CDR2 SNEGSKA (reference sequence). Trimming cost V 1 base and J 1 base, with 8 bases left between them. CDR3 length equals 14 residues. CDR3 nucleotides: TGCAGTGCTAGAGGCGGCGGGAGCAATCAGCCCCAGCATTTT. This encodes CSARGGGSNQPQHF.

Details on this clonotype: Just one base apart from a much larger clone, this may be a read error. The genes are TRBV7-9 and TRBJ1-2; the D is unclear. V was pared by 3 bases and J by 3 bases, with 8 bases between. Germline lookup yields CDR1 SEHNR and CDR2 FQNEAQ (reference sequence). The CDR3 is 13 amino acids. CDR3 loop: CASSFEADYGYTF. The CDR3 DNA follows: TGTGCCAGCAGCTTCGAAGCGGACTATGGCTACACCTTC.